The rows below give T cell receptor beta chains drawn from one sample of a study of blood T cell repertoires in COVID-19. Repertoires were generated with immunoSEQ multiplex PCR, while TCRdb's copy carries only in-frame clones and drops some. The table records fewer than 40,000 clones, 91% of them present only once. Sequencing was done on a sample of peripheral blood. The receptors were gathered from a human donor in a cohort sampled during active COVID-19. The CDR3 runs from the conserved cysteine through the conserved F or W. A D gene is named only where the DNA matches it firmly. Where a row states a size, it is once, few, many or the class of an expanded clone; other rows omit it.

D,J,size,V,CDR3,DNA
.,TRBJ2-5,once,TRBV7-2,CASSAVSGETQYF,TGTGCCAGCAGCGCCGTTTCCGGGGAGACCCAGTACTTC
TRBD1,TRBJ1-5,.,TRBV10-3,CAIKGALSNQPQHF,TGTGCCATCAAGGGGGCTTTAAGTAATCAGCCCCAGCATTTT
.,TRBJ2-4,.,TRBV6-1,CASSVSFDGAKNIQYF,TGTGCCAGCAGTGTAAGTTTCGACGGGGCCAAAAACATTCAGTACTTC
.,TRBJ1-6,.,TRBV6-5,CASSYRVTASPLHF,TGTGCCAGCAGTTACAGGGTGACAGCATCACCCCTCCACTTT
.,TRBJ1-6,once,TRBV7-2,CASSVQGPLHF,TGTGCCAGCAGCGTACAGGGCCCCCTCCACTTT
TRBD2,TRBJ2-2,.,TRBV11-2,CASSLVIAGAGELFF,TGTGCCAGCAGCTTAGTAATAGCGGGAGCCGGGGAGCTGTTTTTT
TRBD1,TRBJ1-2,.,TRBV29-1,CSVATGVYYGYTF,TGCAGCGTTGCGACAGGGGTCTACTATGGCTACACCTTC
.,TRBJ2-3,few,TRBV6-6,CASSPRTSTDTQYF,TGTGCCAGCAGCCCTAGAACTAGCACAGATACGCAGTATTTT
.,TRBJ2-3,.,TRBV6-5,CASRPLGGSTDTQYF,TGTGCCAGCAGGCCCCTTGGCGGGAGCACAGATACGCAGTATTTT
TRBD1,TRBJ1-4,.,TRBV7-2,CASRGQATNEKLFF,TGTGCCAGCCGGGGACAGGCAACTAATGAAAAACTGTTTTTT
TRBD1,TRBJ1-2,.,TRBV5-1,CASSSTGGNYGYTF,TGCGCCAGCAGCTCCACAGGGGGTAACTATGGCTACACCTTC
.,TRBJ2-6,.,TRBV6-4,CASSDLGAGANVLTF,TGTGCCAGCAGTGATTTAGGGGCTGGGGCCAACGTCCTGACTTTC
.,TRBJ2-3,.,TRBV3-1/TRBV3-2,CAGRLEGDTQYF,TGTGCCGGAAGACTAGAAGGGGATACGCAGTATTTT
TRBD2,TRBJ2-5,.,TRBV11-2,CASRGTSGGLETQYF,TGTGCCAGCAGAGGGACTAGCGGGGGGCTGGAGACCCAGTACTTC
TRBD1,TRBJ1-5,.,TRBV27,CASSSPTGNQPQHF,TGTGCCAGCAGTTCACCGACAGGGAACCAGCCCCAGCATTTT
.,TRBJ1-5,.,TRBV10-3,CAISESREGGFNQPQHF,TGTGCCATCAGTGAGTCTCGTGAAGGGGGATTCAATCAGCCCCAGCATTTT
.,TRBJ2-3,.,TRBV10-3,CAIRQGGGRPDTQYF,TGTGCCATCAGACAGGGGGGAGGGAGGCCCGATACGCAGTATTTT
.,TRBJ2-1,.,TRBV27,CASSLGPLYEQFF,TGTGCCAGCAGTTTAGGCCCCTTGTATGAGCAGTTCTTC
.,TRBJ2-5,.,TRBV6-5,CASSQAPGVEETQYF,TGTGCCAGCAGTCAGGCCCCAGGGGTGGAGGAGACCCAGTACTTC
TRBD1,TRBJ1-1,.,TRBV11-3,CASSLGRDRNTEAFF,TGTGCCAGCAGCTTAGGCCGGGACAGAAACACTGAAGCTTTCTTT
.,TRBJ1-1,.,TRBV29-1,CSVEDRLTAEAFF,TGCAGCGTTGAAGATCGCTTGACTGCGGAAGCTTTCTTT
.,TRBJ1-2,.,TRBV29-1,CSVGLVNYGYTF,TGCAGCGTTGGTCTAGTCAACTATGGCTACACCTTC
.,TRBJ2-5,.,TRBV5-4,CASRARGQETQYF,TGTGCCAGCAGGGCCAGGGGCCAAGAGACCCAGTACTTC
.,TRBJ1-5,.,TRBV7-8,CASSSRDTNWGSLNQPQHF,TGTGCCAGCAGCTCTAGGGACACAAACTGGGGGAGTTTAAATCAGCCCCAGCATTTT
.,TRBJ1-2,.,TRBV30,CAWRGAGTRGYTF,TGTGCCTGGAGGGGGGCAGGGACGAGGGGCTACACCTTC
.,TRBJ1-2,once,TRBV4-3,CASSQATAANYGYTF,TGCGCCAGCAGCCAAGCCACCGCAGCTAACTATGGCTACACCTTC
.,TRBJ2-1,.,TRBV7-2,CASGLLVNEQFF,TGTGCCAGCGGGTTGCTAGTCAATGAGCAGTTCTTC
.,TRBJ1-4,.,TRBV19,CASSTRNEKLFF,TGTGCCAGTAGTACGAGAAATGAAAAACTGTTTTTT
TRBD1,TRBJ1-2,.,TRBV30,CAWSRGGQALNGYTF,TGTGCCTGGAGTCGCGGCGGACAGGCCTTAAATGGCTACACCTTC
TRBD2,TRBJ2-6,.,TRBV7-2,CASSVRGVTSGANVLTF,TGTGCCAGCTCCGTACGGGGGGTGACCTCTGGGGCCAACGTCCTGACTTTC
.,TRBJ1-2,.,TRBV10-3,CAISALFGSRGYTF,TGTGCCATCAGTGCGCTCTTTGGCAGTCGTGGCTACACCTTC
.,TRBJ1-1,.,TRBV19,CASSRGDLNTEAFF,TGTGCCAGTAGTAGAGGGGACTTGAACACTGAAGCTTTCTTT
TRBD2,TRBJ2-1,.,TRBV2,CASGISGRAEQFF,TGTGCCAGCGGCATTAGCGGGAGGGCCGAGCAGTTCTTC
TRBD2,TRBJ2-3,.,TRBV10-3,CAISESGGGTSSTDTQYF,TGTGCCATCAGTGAGTCGGGCGGGGGGACGTCTAGCACAGATACGCAGTATTTT
.,TRBJ2-2,.,TRBV7-2,CASSFSGAANTGELFF,TGTGCCAGCAGCTTTAGCGGAGCAGCGAACACCGGGGAGCTGTTTTTT
TRBD1,TRBJ2-1,medium-sized,TRBV25-1,CASSPGTGVPNEQFF,TGTGCCAGCAGCCCCGGGACAGGGGTGCCCAATGAGCAGTTCTTC
.,TRBJ2-5,.,TRBV2,CASSEHYRQETQYF,TGTGCCAGCAGTGAACACTATCGCCAAGAGACCCAGTACTTC
TRBD2,TRBJ2-1,.,TRBV2,CASSDWGLAGVAQFF,TGTGCCAGCAGTGATTGGGGACTAGCGGGAGTGGCGCAGTTCTTC
TRBD1,TRBJ1-1,.,TRBV5-1,CASSPGTGIGEAFF,TGCGCCAGCAGCCCCGGGACAGGGATCGGTGAAGCTTTCTTT
.,TRBJ1-1,.,TRBV27,CASSLSVLSVAFF,TGTGCCAGCAGTTTATCAGTATTATCGGTTGCTTTCTTT
.,TRBJ2-5,.,TRBV19,CASRDTSYQETQYF,TGTGCCAGCCGGGATACCTCGTACCAAGAGACCCAGTACTTC
.,TRBJ1-2,.,TRBV7-2,CASSLATGFGGYTF,TGTGCCAGCAGCTTAGCGACCGGGTTCGGGGGCTACACCTTC
TRBD1,TRBJ1-1,once,TRBV7-9,CASRLGGLYGTEAFF,TGTGCCAGCAGATTAGGGGGCCTTTATGGCACTGAAGCTTTCTTT
TRBD1,TRBJ1-2,.,TRBV28,CASISGQSGYTF,TGTGCCAGCATCTCGGGACAGTCAGGCTACACCTTC
.,TRBJ2-3,.,TRBV6-5,CASSYSQQVETDTQYF,TGTGCCAGCAGTTACTCCCAACAGGTCGAGACAGATACGCAGTATTTT
TRBD2,TRBJ2-1,.,TRBV4-1,CASSQDPGGGAFDEQFF,TGCGCCAGCAGCCAAGATCCGGGCGGGGGGGCATTCGATGAGCAGTTCTTC
TRBD1,TRBJ1-2,.,TRBV2,CASSVGTGGLYGYTF,TGTGCCAGCAGTGTAGGGACAGGGGGCCTCTATGGCTACACCTTC
TRBD1,TRBJ2-5,.,TRBV28,CASSSGWTGHGETQYF,TGTGCCAGCAGTTCCGGTTGGACAGGGCATGGGGAGACCCAGTACTTC
.,TRBJ1-5,.,TRBV12-3/TRBV12-4,CASSLGSGKPQHF,TGTGCCAGCAGTTTAGGGTCGGGAAAGCCCCAGCATTTT